This T cell receptor beta chain was retrieved from a study of beta chain features in type 1 diabetes. This CDR3 comprises 12 residues. The germline V and J ends were trimmed by 1 base and 8 bases, with 9 bases remaining between them. CDR1 and CDR2 (germline): SGHRS, YFSETQ. Markers CD45RO/CCR7/CD25/CD127/CD95/CD27 served to sort CD4+ naive, central memory, regulatory and stem cell-like memory cells. What was sequenced were expressed TCRB transcripts, since all of the isolated RNA had been reverse transcribed. Sequenced naive, central memory and regulatory T cell samples produced an average of about 3.6 million reads. Generated by immunoSEQ multiplex PCR, the TCRdb table keeps only in-frame clones and is missing some. The sample lists 350,000 or so clones; about 20% were seen once.

The sequencing input was naive CD4+ T cells from blood. The clonotype was recovered from a woman aged 18-29 years in good health. V is TRBV5-1 and J is TRBJ1-2; no definite D call. The CDR3 spells CASSLPPEGYTF. The CDR3, as DNA: TGCGCCAGCAGCTTGCCCCCCGAGGGCTACACCTTC.